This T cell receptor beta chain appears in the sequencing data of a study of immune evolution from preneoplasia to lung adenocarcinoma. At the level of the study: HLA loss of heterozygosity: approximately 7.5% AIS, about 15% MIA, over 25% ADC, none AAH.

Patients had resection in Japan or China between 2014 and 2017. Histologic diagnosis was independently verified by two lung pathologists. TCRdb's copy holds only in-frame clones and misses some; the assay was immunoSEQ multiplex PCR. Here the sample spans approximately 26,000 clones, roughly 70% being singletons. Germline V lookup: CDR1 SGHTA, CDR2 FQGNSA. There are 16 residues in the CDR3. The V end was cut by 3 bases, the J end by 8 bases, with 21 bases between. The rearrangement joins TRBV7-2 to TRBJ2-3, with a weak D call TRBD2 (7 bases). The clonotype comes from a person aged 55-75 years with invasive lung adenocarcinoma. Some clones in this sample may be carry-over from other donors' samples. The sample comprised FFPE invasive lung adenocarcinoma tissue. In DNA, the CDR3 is TGTGCCAGCAGCTTGATTTGGGGGGGCGCAGGAGGTACGCAGTATTTT. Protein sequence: CASSLIWGGAGGTQYF.